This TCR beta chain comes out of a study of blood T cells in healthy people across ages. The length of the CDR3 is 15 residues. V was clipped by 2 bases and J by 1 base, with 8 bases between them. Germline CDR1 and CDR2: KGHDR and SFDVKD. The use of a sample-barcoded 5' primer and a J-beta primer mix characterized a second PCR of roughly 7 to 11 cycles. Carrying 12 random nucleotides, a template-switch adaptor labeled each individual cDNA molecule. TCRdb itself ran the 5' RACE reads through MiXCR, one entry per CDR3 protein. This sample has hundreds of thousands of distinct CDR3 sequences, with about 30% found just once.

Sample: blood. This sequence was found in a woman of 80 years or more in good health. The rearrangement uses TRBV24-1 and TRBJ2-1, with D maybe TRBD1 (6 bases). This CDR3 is CATSDSQGSYNEQFF. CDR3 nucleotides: TGTGCCACCAGTGATTCACAGGGTTCCTACAATGAGCAGTTCTTC.